The present T cell receptor beta chain was sequenced within a study of post-analysis software for immune sequencing data. Study outcomes and limitations: Multiple sclerosis patients showed significantly lower normalized Chao1 diversity than controls did. Five or six TRBV segments, TRBV5-6, TRBV5-1 and TRBV20-1 among them, were found more frequent in patients than controls.

The CDR3 contains 20 residues. Looked up from germline, CDR1 is SGHAT and CDR2 is FQNNGV. V lost 1 base and J lost 4; bases outside the gene matches: 15. About this clonotype: Its antigen is currently unknown.

Unique molecular identifiers had been added to the TCR beta cDNA libraries. From the PCR reads, TCRdb called clonotypes with MiXCR, one entry per CDR3 protein. The table records about 800,000 distinct CDR3 sequences, roughly 27% of them present only once. The receptor comes from a girl aged 5-17 years with multiple sclerosis. The source material was blood. The V and J genes are TRBV11-2 and TRBJ2-6, with TRBD1 matching 8 bases. As DNA, the CDR3 is TGTGCCAGCAGCTTAGGCCGATCAGGGGGCTTTTCCTCCGGGGCCAACGTCCTGACTTTC. Residues: CASSLGRSGGFSSGANVLTF.